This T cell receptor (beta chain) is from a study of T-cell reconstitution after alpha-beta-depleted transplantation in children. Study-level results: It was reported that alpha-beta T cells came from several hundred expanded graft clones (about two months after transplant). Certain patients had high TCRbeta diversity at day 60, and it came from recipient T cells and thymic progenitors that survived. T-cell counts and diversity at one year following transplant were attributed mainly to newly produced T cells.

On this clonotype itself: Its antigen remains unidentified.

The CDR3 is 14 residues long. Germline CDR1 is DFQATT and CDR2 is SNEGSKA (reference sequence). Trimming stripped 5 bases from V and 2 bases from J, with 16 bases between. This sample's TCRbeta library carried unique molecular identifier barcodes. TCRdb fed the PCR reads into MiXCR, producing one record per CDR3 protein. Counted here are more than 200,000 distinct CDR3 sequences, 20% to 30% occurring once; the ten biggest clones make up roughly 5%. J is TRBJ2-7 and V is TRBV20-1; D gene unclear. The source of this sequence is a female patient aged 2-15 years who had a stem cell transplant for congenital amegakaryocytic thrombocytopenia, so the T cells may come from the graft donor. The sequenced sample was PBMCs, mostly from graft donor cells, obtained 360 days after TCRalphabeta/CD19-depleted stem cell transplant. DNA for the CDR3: TGCAGTGCTCATGGTAGTCGGGCAGCCTACGAGCAGTACTTC. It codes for CSAHGSRAAYEQYF.